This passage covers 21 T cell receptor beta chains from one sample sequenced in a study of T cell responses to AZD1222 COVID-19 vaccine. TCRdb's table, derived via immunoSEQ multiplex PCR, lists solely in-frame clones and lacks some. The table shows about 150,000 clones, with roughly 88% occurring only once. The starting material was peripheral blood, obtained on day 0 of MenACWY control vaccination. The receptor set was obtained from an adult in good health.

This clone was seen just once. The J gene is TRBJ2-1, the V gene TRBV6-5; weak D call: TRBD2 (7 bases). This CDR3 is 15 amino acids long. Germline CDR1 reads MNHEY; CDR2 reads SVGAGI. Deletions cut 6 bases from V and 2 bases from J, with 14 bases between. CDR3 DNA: TGTGCCAGCAGACTGACGGGGGGCACCTACAATGAGCAGTTCTTC. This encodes CASRLTGGTYNEQFF.

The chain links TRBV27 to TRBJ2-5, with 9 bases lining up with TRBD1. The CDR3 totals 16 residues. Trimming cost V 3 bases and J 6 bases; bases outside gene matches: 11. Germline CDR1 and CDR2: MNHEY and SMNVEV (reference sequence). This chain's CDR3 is CASSFPTGTGRQTQYF. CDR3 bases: TGTGCCAGCAGTTTTCCCACTGGGACAGGGCGACAGACCCAGTACTTC.

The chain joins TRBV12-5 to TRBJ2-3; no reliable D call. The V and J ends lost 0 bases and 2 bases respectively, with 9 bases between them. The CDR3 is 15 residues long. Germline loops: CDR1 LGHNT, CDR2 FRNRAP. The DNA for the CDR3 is TGTGCTAGTGGTTTGGTAAGAGTCCTCACAGATACGCAGTATTTT. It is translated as CASGLVRVLTDTQYF.

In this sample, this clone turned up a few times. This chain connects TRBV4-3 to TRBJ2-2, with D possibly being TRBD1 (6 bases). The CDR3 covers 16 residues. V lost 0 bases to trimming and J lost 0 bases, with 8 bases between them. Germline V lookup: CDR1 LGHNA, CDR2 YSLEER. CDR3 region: CASSQDNRANTGELFF. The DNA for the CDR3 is TGCGCCAGCAGCCAAGATAACAGGGCGAACACCGGGGAGCTGTTTTTT.

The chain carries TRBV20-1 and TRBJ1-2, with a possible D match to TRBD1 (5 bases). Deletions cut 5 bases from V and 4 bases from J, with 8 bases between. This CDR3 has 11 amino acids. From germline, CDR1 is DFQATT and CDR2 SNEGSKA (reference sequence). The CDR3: CSARDFYGYTF. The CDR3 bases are TGCAGTGCTCGGGACTTCTATGGCTACACCTTC.

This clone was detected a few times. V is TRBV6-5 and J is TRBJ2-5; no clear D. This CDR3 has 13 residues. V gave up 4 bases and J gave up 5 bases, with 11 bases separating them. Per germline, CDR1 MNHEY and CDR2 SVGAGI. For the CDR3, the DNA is TGTGCCAGCAGTTGGGGATTCCGGGAGACCCAGTACTTC. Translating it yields CASSWGFRETQYF.

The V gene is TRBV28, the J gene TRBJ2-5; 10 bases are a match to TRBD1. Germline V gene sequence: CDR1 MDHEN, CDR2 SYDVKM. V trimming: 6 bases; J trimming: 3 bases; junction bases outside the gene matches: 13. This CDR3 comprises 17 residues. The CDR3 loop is CASRGRDRGDGEETQYF. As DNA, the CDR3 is TGTGCCAGCAGAGGCCGGGACAGGGGCGATGGGGAAGAGACCCAGTACTTC.

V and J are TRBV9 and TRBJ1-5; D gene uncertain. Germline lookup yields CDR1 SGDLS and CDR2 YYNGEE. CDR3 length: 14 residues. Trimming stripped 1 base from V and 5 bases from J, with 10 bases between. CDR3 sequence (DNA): TGTGCCAGCAGCGTAACGGGGTCGGATCAGCCCCAGCATTTT. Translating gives CASSVTGSDQPQHF.

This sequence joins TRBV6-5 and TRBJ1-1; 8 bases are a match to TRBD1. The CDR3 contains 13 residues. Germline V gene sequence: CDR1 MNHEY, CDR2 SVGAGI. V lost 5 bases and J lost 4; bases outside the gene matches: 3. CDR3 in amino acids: CASSRQGITEAFF. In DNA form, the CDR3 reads TGTGCCAGCAGTAGACAGGGGATCACTGAAGCTTTCTTT.

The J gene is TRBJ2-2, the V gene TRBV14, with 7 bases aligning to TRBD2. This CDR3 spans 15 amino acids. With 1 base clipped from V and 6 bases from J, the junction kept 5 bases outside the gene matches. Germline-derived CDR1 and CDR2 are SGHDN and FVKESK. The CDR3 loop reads CASSQVAGAAGELFF. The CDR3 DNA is TGTGCCAGCAGCCAAGTCGCGGGAGCCGCCGGGGAGCTGTTTTTT.

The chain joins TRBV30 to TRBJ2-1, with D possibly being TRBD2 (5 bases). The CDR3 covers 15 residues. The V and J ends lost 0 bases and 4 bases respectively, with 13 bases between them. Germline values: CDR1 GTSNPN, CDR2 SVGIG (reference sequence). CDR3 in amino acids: CAWSVLWRTYNEQFF. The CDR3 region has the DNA TGTGCCTGGAGTGTACTCTGGAGGACTTACAATGAGCAGTTCTTC.

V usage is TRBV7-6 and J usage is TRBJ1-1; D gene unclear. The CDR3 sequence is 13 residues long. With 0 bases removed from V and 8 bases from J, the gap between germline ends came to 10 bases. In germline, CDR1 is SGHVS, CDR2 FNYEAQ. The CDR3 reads CASSLARRGEAFF. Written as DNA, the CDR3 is TGTGCCAGCAGCTTAGCTCGCCGAGGAGAAGCTTTCTTT.

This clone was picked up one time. CDR3 amino acids: CASTGTPGANVLTF. Here the CDR3 DNA reads TGTGCCAGCACCGGGACTCCTGGGGCCAACGTCCTGACTTTC. This chain links TRBV2 with TRBJ2-6; D might be TRBD2 (6 bases). There are 14 residues in the CDR3. V was cut by 7 bases and J by 2 bases, with 9 bases left in between. Looked up from germline, CDR1 is SNHLY and CDR2 is FYNNEI.

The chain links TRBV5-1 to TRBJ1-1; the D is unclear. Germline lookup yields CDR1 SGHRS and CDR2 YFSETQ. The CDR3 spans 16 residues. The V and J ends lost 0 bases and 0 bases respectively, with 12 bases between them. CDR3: CASSLAPLRVNTEAFF. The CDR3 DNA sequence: TGCGCCAGCAGCTTGGCTCCCTTGAGGGTGAACACTGAAGCTTTCTTT.

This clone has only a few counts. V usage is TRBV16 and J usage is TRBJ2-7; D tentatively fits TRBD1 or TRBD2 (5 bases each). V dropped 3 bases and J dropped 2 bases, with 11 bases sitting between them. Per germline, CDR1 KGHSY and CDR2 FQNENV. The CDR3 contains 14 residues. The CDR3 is CASSQGRTTYEQYF. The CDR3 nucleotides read TGTGCCAGCAGCCAGGGACGGACCACCTACGAGCAGTACTTC.

The CDR3 sequence is CASSLEREEYTEAFF. CDR3 DNA sequence: TGTGCCAGCAGCTTAGAACGGGAGGAGTACACTGAAGCTTTCTTT. The chain has TRBV11-3 and TRBJ1-1; D call uncertain. The CDR3 runs to 15 residues. Germline loops: CDR1 SGHNT, CDR2 YENEEA. V shed 0 bases and J shed 3 bases, with 11 bases lying between them.

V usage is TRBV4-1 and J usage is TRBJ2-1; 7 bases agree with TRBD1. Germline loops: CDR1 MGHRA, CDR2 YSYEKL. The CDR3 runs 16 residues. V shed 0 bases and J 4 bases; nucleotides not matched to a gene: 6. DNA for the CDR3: TGCGCCAGCAGCCAAGATCCGGGACAGACTTACAATGAGCAGTTCTTC. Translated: CASSQDPGQTYNEQFF.

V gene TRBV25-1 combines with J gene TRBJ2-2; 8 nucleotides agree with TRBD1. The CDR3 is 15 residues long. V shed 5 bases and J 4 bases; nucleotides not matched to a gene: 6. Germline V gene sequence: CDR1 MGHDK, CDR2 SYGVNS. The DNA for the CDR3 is TGTGCCAGCAGTCCAGGGGGCATGGGCACCGGGGAGCTGTTTTTT. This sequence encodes CASSPGGMGTGELFF. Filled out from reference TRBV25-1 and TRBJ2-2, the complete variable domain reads EADIYQTPRYLVIGTGKKITLECSQTMGHDKMYWYQQDPGMELHLIHYSYGVNSTEKGDLSSESTVSRIRTEHFPLTLESARPSHTSQYLCASSPGGMGTGELFFGEGSRLTVL.

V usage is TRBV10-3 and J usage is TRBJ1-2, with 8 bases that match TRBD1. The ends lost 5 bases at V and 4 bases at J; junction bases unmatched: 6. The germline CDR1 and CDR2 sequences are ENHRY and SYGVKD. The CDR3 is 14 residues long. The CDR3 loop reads CAISRGQGFYGYTF. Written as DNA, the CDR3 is TGTGCCATCAGTCGAGGACAGGGTTTCTATGGCTACACCTTC.

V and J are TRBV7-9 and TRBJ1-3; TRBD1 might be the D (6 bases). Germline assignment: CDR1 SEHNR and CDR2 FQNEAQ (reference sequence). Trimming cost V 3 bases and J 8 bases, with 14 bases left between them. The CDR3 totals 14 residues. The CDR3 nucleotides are TGTGCCAGCAGCTTGTACAGGGATTCGGACACCATATATTTT. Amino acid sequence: CASSLYRDSDTIYF.

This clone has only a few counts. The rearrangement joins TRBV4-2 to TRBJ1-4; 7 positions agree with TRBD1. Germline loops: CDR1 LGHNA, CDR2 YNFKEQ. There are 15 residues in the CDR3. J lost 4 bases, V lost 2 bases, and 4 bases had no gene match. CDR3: CASSQSGQSNEKLFF. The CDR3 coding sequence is TGTGCCAGCAGCCAATCGGGACAGAGTAATGAAAAACTGTTTTTT.